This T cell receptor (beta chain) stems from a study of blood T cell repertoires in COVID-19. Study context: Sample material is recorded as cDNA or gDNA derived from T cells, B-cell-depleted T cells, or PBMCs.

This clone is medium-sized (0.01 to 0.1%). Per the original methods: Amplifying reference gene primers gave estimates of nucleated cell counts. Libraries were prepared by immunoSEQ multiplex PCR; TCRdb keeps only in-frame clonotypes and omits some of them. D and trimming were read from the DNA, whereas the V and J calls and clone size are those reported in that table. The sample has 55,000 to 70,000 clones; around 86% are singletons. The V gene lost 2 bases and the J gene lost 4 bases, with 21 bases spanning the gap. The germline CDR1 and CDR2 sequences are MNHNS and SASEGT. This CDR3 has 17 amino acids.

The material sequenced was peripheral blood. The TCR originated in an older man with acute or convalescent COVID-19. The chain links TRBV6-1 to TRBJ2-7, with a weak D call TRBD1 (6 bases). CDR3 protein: CASSERSRWTANYEQYF. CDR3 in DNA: TGTGCCAGCAGTGAAAGGAGCCGATGGACAGCAAATTACGAGCAGTACTTC.